Sequencing of this T cell receptor beta chain was carried out in a study of cytomegalovirus exposure and HLA in healthy donors (TCRdb year 2017). Turning to the overall study: In an earlier analysis of roughly 500 of the donors, about 260 Gb of sequence data and some 100 million unique TCR beta sequences from roughly 190 million T cells were reported. Among several hundred genotyped donors of the cohort, an average of approximately 240,000 unique TCR beta nucleotide sequences was sequenced per donor, of which about 20% were non-productive. Along with the approximately 620-subject first cohort, a separate validation cohort of approximately 110 different subjects was used. The study profiled the T cell repertoires of some 610 subjects by immunosequencing and related them to cytomegalovirus serostatus. The number of typed donors differed by locus: about 620-630 for A, B, C, DRB1 and DQB1; 500 to 550 for DQA1; 606 for DPA1; and 400 to 480 for DPB1. To decide whether each TCR beta V gene segment behaved as functional or pseudogenic, an earlier analysis of some 540 of the donors relied on high-throughput TCR beta sequencing. To predict cytomegalovirus infection status, the study brought together high-throughput TCR immunosequencing, statistical association of individual TCRs with disease status, and machine learning. Of the roughly 410 genotyped donors, 75% to 85% were placed in the genetic ancestry cluster associated with self-reported Caucasian donors. In a later genetic analysis, genome-wide SNP genotypes for about 60% of the 666 donors were used, and that subset was treated as a discovery cohort. Roughly 300 gigabases of sequencing data and 91 million or so unique TCR sequences made up an early release that covered around 640 HLA-typed donors. Donor age, sex, ethnicity and CMV serostatus were compiled alongside the repertoire data. In a later analysis, previously published TCR beta repertoires from 550 to 750 donors were re-analyzed and high-resolution HLA genotyping was added so that TCR occurrence patterns could be studied. All discovery cohort repertoires had been generated on a single sequencing platform. The study aimed to test whether cataloging public T cell receptors could reveal signatures of past pathogen exposure. Rather than drawing on any new phenotypic data, the later analysis identified candidate immune exposures from TCR beta sequences and the way those sequences occurred across donors. Class I and class II HLA loci were covered by the typing at four-digit resolution. About five DR-DQ haplotypes were treated as single units for association and clustering because of strong linkage in the cohort.

About this clone itself: The target of this receptor is not known. No much larger clone is present one base from it, and per-base qualities are unavailable.

The study at large found these results: In a later genetic analysis, a missense DCLRE1C variant was associated with V-gene and J-gene trimming of TCR beta chains, and the association was replicated in an independent cohort. A later analysis associated 16,951 TCR beta sequences with specific HLA alleles at a false discovery rate of 0.05. For the cohort, immune exposure information was limited to CMV serostatus. Because counts were too low, approximately 15 rarely observed V segments, including chromosome 9 orphons, were excluded from the earlier analysis of around 640 of the donors. Across donors, most TCR sequences were observed very rarely, whereas some public TCRs were present in many individuals. A total of 164 TCR beta chains were listed by the study as associated with cytomegalovirus. In a later genetic analysis, fewer N-insertions in productive TCRs were reported among donors in an Asian-associated ancestry cluster than the roughly 670-donor mean. Compared with equally common non-associated chains, HLA-associated TCR beta chains in a later analysis were more clonally expanded and had lower generation probabilities. A later analysis reported that several top co-occurrence clusters appeared linked to parvovirus B19, influenza, CMV and Epstein-Barr virus. Assigning TCR associations to individual alleles was difficult when HLA alleles, especially DR and DQ, strongly co-occurred. Correlated functional status among segregating V segments might be attributable to linkage disequilibrium, but an unknown experimental factor could not be ruled out. In a later analysis, TCR association rates were found to vary across HLA loci, with the most associated TCRs seen for DRB1 alleles and the fewest for HLA-C alleles. According to a later analysis, most CMV-associated TCR beta chains appeared to be HLA-restricted, and the HLA associations seemed to be driven largely by CMV exposure. Because some donors lacked HLA typing at each locus, the association tests relied only on the typed subset. In this cohort, only TCR beta chains were sequenced, and detectable features were limited by the absence of alpha or paired-chain data. A further reported finding was that TCR beta sequences accurately predicted the HLA-A and HLA-B alleles for most subjects in the first cohort. Broadly in line with IMGT annotations, most TCR beta V segments showed up in productive rearrangements about 87% or about 30% of the time in an earlier analysis of several hundred of the donors. It was suggested by the authors that the approach could potentially be generalized to other disease states and immunological phenotypes. A few of the identified cytomegalovirus-associated TCR beta chains were confirmed in vitro to be specific for cytomegalovirus antigens. The presence/absence analyses assumed that sequencing depth was roughly uniform across donors, and that assumption may not be true. Cytomegalovirus status was reported to be diagnosed by the classifier with high specificity and sensitivity in both the original and validation cohorts. A cluster of highly shared sequence variants was judged likely to represent a technical artifact of the sequencing pipeline.

The cohort consisted of more than 650 healthy bone marrow donors. At the time of sampling, all cohort members were nominally healthy, though unrecorded immune exposures were likely present. The donor was CMV seropositive and was included in the group of 250 to 350 seropositive cohort members. Every donor gave a peripheral blood sample, and the peripheral blood mononuclear cells from that sample were used for TCR beta sequencing. The Qiagen DNeasy Blood Extraction Kit was used to extract genomic DNA from the blood cell samples. Library prep was done by the immunoSEQ multiplex PCR assay. For the multiplex PCR, a mixture combining 60 forward primers for TCR Vbeta segments and 13 reverse primers for TCR Jbeta segments was used. A multiplex PCR assay on genomic DNA amplified the CDR3 region of rearranged TCR beta genes. The Illumina HiSeq System was used to sequence the amplified TCR beta libraries as 87-base-pair reads. The published analysis was carried out like this. In a later analysis, tens of millions of unique TCR beta chains were counted across the 500 to 850 repertoires, and roughly 11 million of these chains were shared by at least two donors. Raw reads were error-corrected and collapsed into unique sequences with a nearest-neighbor algorithm that merged closely related sequences to remove PCR and sequencing errors. To assign V, D and J gene segments, CDR3 sequences were aligned to IMGT reference sequences. Each retained sequence needed at least a six-nucleotide match to both a V gene segment and a J gene segment. A rearrangement counted as productive if the CDR3 had no stop codons and remained in frame with V and J, and every other rearrangement counted as non-productive. CDR3 was defined by IMGT convention, running from the second conserved V-encoded cysteine to the conserved J-encoded phenylalanine. The earlier analysis of fewer than 700 of the donors excluded sequences that lacked an unambiguous match to a single V gene segment. An earlier analysis of 450 to 650 of the donors called V segments functional above 56.7% productive rearrangements and segregating when the between-donor standard deviation exceeded 5%. A statistical classification framework was built to diagnose cytomegalovirus status from the catalog of TCR beta chain sequences. In a later analysis, V and J genes were assigned by comparing TCR nucleotide sequences against IMGT/GENE-DB human TR gene sequences. The TCRdist pipeline was used in a later analysis to assign CDR3 sequences and most-parsimonious VDJ recombination scenarios. A later analysis defined each TCR beta chain by its CDR3 amino acid sequence plus V-gene family, and excluded reads lacking a unique V-gene family. As a way to deal with suspected cross-contamination and a sequencing artifact, a later analysis dropped over 550 nucleotide sequences that were highly shared and had low generation probability. In a later analysis, a clonal expansion index was calculated for each public chain from normalized within-repertoire ranks of inferred template counts. A later analysis computed generation probabilities with a VDJ recombination model fitted to out-of-frame rearrangements, and checked the results against IGoR. A later analysis scored TCR-TCR, TCR-HLA and TCR-CMV co-occurrence with hypergeometric tests, applying a repertoire-size bias correction to TCR pairs. In a later analysis, false discovery rates were estimated by permuting HLA or CMV assignments 20 times. In a later analysis, co-occurring TCRs were grouped with DBSCAN, and TCRdist sequence similarity was added when clustering was performed within HLA-allele-positive subsets. For co-occurrence clustering, repertoires with fewer than 30,000 or more than 120,000 public chains were excluded, along with a handful of repertoires with anomalous nucleotide sharing. TCRdb took this table from immuneACCESS and kept in-frame rearrangements with V and J called. Such tables lack part of the clones; where checked against another copy, unresolved V genes explain under half of the gap, and the rest is unexplained. The DNA was the basis for D and trimming; V, J and clone size are from that table. The sample records 95,000 to 150,000 clones, approximately 72% of which are singletons. The top ten clonotypes cover approximately 31% of the sample.

This receptor was identified in a man aged 60 to 75 in good health and CMV-seropositive. Sequenced: PBMCs.

The CDR3 protein: CASSPFTGGVNYGYTF. In nucleotides, the sequence is TGTGCCAGCTCACCATTCACAGGAGGGGTTAACTATGGCTACACCTTC. The rearrangement combines TRBV18 with TRBJ1-2; the D gene is perhaps TRBD1, on 5 matching bases. A distance of 14 bases separates the germline ends of V and J, which lose 2 bases and 1 base respectively. There are 16 amino acids in the CDR3, from cysteine to phenylalanine inclusive. The CDR3 DNA has 48 bases and is translated from base 1. Based on the germline V gene, the CDR1 and CDR2 sequences are KGHSH and LQKENI.